These 14 T cell receptor beta chains share one sample of origin, sequenced in a study of molecular identifiers for immune sequencing clone quantification. TCRdb reprocessed the PCR reads with MiXCR, giving one entry per CDR3 protein. This sample has some 320,000 distinct CDR3 sequences, with roughly a quarter found just once. Sequences were obtained from naive CD8+ T cells from blood, with Jurkat cell RNA spiked in. Stated subset: FACS-sorted CD8+CD4-CCR7+CD45RA+ naive T cells. The receptor source for this set is a human donor in good health. Some libraries in this study had Jurkat cell RNA spiked in.

The chain carries TRBV4-2 and TRBJ1-4, with D possibly TRBD1 on 6 matching bases. V was clipped by 1 base and J by 4 bases, with 13 bases between them. The CDR3 sequence is 16 residues long. Germline V lookup: CDR1 LGHNA, CDR2 YNFKEQ. CDR3 residues: CASSQGQARGNEKLFF. CDR3 nucleotide sequence: TGTGCCAGCAGCCAAGGACAGGCCCGGGGTAATGAAAAACTGTTTTTT.

This clonotype was detected ten times or more. The chain combines TRBV6-6 with TRBJ2-6; tentative D call: TRBD2 (6 bases). CDR1 and CDR2 (germline): MNHNY, SVGAGI (reference sequence). This CDR3 has 17 amino acids. With 2 bases removed from V and 3 bases from J, the gap between germline ends came to 14 bases. CDR3 DNA: TGTGCCAGCAGTTACAACCCCGGGAGCGTTGGGGCCAACGTCCTGACTTTC. It translates to CASSYNPGSVGANVLTF.

The V gene is TRBV4-3, the J gene TRBJ1-5; no clear D gene. Trimming stripped 1 base from V and 2 bases from J, with 9 bases between. Per germline, CDR1 LGHNA and CDR2 YSLEER. The length of the CDR3 is 15 residues. The CDR3 sequence is CASSQVLGGNQPQHF. The CDR3 region has the DNA TGCGCCAGCAGCCAAGTCCTGGGAGGCAATCAGCCCCAGCATTTT.

There are a few counts of this clonotype. The chain uses TRBV2 and TRBJ2-1, with 12 bases that match TRBD2. The CDR3 spans 20 residues. Germline V gene data show CDR1 as SNHLY and CDR2 as FYNNEI. V gave up 0 bases and J gave up 9 bases; unmatched junction bases: 18. In DNA, the CDR3 is TGTGCCAGCAGTGAAGCTAGGGGGACAGATGCTAGCGGGAGGGTAGGTGAGCAGTTCTTC. This encodes CASSEARGTDASGRVGEQFF.

In nucleotides, the CDR3 is TGTGCCAGCAGCTTAGGTGTCGGTAACAATGAGCAGTTCTTC. Its translation: CASSLGVGNNEQFF. The J gene is TRBJ2-1, the V gene TRBV7-8; D is unclear. Trimming removed 1 base from V and 5 bases from J, with 9 bases in between. Germline V gene lookup returns CDR1 SGHVS and CDR2 FQNEAQ. The CDR3 sequence is 14 residues long.

This clonotype appeared a few times. V gene TRBV12-3 or TRBV12-4 combines with J gene TRBJ1-1; no definite D call. The CDR3 spans 12 residues. Deletions cut 6 bases from V and 0 bases from J, with 5 bases between. CDR3 sequence (DNA): TGTGCCAGCAGCAACATGAACACTGAAGCTTTCTTT. This translates into CASSNMNTEAFF.

The chain combines TRBV6-4 with TRBJ2-1; D unresolved. Between the trimmed V and J ends, which lost 0 bases and 2 bases, there was a span of 8 bases. The CDR3 has 15 residues. The germline gives CDR1 MRHNA, CDR2 SNTAGT. This chain's CDR3 is CASSDSGGPYNEQFF. The CDR3 nucleotides read TGTGCCAGCAGTGACTCCGGTGGCCCCTACAATGAGCAGTTCTTC.

The V gene is TRBV4-3, the J gene TRBJ2-1; possibly TRBD2 for D (5 bases). V was pared by 0 bases and J by 3 bases, with 6 bases between. There are 14 residues in the CDR3. Germline V gene lookup returns CDR1 LGHNA and CDR2 YSLEER. CDR3 DNA sequence: TGCGCCAGCAGCCAAGACGAGGGCTACAATGAGCAGTTCTTC. It yields the protein CASSQDEGYNEQFF.

Only a few counts were recorded for this clonotype. The chain is built from TRBV6-5 and TRBJ1-4; the D gene is possibly TRBD1 (5 bases). The germline gives CDR1 MNHEY, CDR2 SVGAGI. The CDR3 has 14 amino acids. Trimming shortened V by 6 bases and J by 5 bases, and 13 bases separated the two germline ends. In DNA form, the CDR3 reads TGTGCCAGCAGCCTTGAACGGGACAATGAAAAACTGTTTTTT. This codes for CASSLERDNEKLFF.

This clonotype came up a few times. The CDR3 DNA follows: TGTGCCAGCAGTGGGACCTGGGGCAATCAGCCCCAGCATTTT. This translates into CASSGTWGNQPQHF. The gene calls are TRBV6-2 or TRBV6-3 and TRBJ1-5; D might be TRBD1 (5 bases). Germline V gives CDR1 MNHEY, CDR2 SVGEGT. V dropped 5 bases and J dropped 2 bases, with 10 bases sitting between them. The length of the CDR3 is 14 residues.

With regard to this clonotype: A read error is possible here, since a much larger clone lies one base away. The chain has TRBV29-1 and TRBJ2-5, with D possibly being TRBD2 (6 bases). The CDR3 covers 12 residues. Germline V gene sequence: CDR1 SQVTM, CDR2 ANQGSEA. The CDR3, as DNA: TGCAGCGTTGAACAGGGAGGAGAGGCCCAGTACTTC. It translates to CSVEQGGEAQYF.

The V call is TRBV2, the J call TRBJ2-1; D gene uncertain. The germline V and J ends were trimmed by 3 bases and 7 bases, with 19 bases remaining between them. This CDR3 is built from 16 residues. CDR1 and CDR2 (germline): SNHLY, FYNNEI. The CDR3 region is CASSDREGIVENEQFF. CDR3 nucleotide sequence: TGTGCCAGCAGTGATCGCGAAGGCATCGTAGAGAATGAGCAGTTCTTC.

This rearrangement joins TRBV27 to TRBJ2-1; 9 bases match TRBD2. The germline V gene encodes CDR1 MNHEY and CDR2 SMNVEV (reference sequence). CDR3 length: 14 residues. With 7 bases clipped from V and 2 bases from J, the junction kept 3 bases outside the gene matches. The CDR3 coding sequence is TGTGCCAGCACCGGACTAGCGACCTACAATGAGCAGTTCTTC. Its protein product is CASTGLATYNEQFF.

The table lists this clonotype with many counts. The chain combines TRBV12-3 or TRBV12-4 with TRBJ2-3; TRBD1 agrees at 7 bases. This CDR3 is built from 15 residues. The junction had 11 bases not matched to a gene; V was cut back by 7 bases and J by 4 bases. The CDR3: CASTPTGTMADTQYF. The CDR3 bases are TGTGCCAGCACCCCGACAGGGACAATGGCAGATACGCAGTATTTT.